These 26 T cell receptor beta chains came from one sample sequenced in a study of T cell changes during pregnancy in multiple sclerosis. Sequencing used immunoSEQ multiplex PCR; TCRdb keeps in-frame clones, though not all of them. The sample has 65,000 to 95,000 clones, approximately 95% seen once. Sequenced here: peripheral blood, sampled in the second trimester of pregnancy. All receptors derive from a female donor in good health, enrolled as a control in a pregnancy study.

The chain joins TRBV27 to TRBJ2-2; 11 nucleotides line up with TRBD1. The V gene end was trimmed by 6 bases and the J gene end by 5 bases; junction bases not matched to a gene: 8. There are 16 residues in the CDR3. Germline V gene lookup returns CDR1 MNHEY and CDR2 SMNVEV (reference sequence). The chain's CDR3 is CASSYLGTGGTGELFF. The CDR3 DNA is TGTGCCAGCAGCTATTTAGGGACAGGGGGAACCGGGGAGCTGTTTTTT.

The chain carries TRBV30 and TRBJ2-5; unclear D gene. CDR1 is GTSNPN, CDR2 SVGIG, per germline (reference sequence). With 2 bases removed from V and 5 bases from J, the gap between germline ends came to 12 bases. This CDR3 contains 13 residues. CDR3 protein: CAWSNSFVETQYF. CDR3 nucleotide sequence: TGTGCCTGGAGTAATAGCTTCGTGGAGACCCAGTACTTC.

CDR3 loop: CASSKQQGTYEQYF. CDR3 DNA sequence: TGTGCCAGCAGCAAGCAACAGGGGACCTACGAGCAGTACTTC. This sequence joins TRBV7-9 and TRBJ2-7; 7 bases map to TRBD1. V lost 5 bases and J lost 2; bases outside the gene matches: 6. CDR1 is SEHNR, CDR2 FQNEAQ, per germline (reference sequence). The CDR3 has 14 amino acids.

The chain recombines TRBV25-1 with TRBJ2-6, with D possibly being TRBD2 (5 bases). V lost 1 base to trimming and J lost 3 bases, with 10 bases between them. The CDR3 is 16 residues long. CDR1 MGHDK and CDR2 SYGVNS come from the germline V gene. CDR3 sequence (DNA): TGTGCCAGCAGTGAATCCGGGGTTGGTGGGGCCAACGTCCTGACTTTC. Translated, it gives CASSESGVGGANVLTF.

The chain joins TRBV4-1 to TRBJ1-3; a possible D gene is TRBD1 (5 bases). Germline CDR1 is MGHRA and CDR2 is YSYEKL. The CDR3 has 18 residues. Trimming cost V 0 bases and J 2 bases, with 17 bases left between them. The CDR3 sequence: CASSQDRTRVLPGNTIYF. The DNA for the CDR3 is TGCGCCAGCAGCCAAGATCGGACCAGGGTTCTTCCTGGAAACACCATATATTTT.

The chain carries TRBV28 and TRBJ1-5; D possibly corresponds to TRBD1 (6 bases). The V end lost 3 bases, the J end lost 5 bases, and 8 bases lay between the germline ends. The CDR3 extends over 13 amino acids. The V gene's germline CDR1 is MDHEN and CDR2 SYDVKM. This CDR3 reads CASSFPGDQPQHF. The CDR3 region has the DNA TGTGCCAGCAGTTTTCCAGGGGATCAGCCCCAGCATTTT.

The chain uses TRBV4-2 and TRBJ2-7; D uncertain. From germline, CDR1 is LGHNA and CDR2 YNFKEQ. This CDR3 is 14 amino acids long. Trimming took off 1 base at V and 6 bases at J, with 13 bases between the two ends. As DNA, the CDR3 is TGTGCCAGCAGCCAAGGTCAGGCCTTTAGCGAGCAGTACTTC. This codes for CASSQGQAFSEQYF.

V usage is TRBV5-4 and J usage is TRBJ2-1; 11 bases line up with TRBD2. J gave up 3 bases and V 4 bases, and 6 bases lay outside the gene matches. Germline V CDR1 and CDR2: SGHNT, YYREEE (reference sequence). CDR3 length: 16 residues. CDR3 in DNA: TGTGCCAGCAGCGTTGGGACTAGCGGTCTCTACAATGAGCAGTTCTTC. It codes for CASSVGTSGLYNEQFF.

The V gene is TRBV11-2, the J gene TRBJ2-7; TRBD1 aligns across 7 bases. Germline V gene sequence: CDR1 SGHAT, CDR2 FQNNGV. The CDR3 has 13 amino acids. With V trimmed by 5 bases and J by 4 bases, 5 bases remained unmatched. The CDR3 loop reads CASSQDREYEQYF. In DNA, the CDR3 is TGTGCCAGCAGCCAAGACAGGGAGTACGAGCAGTACTTC.

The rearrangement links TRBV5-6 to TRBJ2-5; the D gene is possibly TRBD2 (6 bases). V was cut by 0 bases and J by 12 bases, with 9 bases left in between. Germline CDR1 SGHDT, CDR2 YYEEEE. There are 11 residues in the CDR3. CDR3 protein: CASSLGGAEYF. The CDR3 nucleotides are TGTGCCAGCAGCTTGGGCGGGGCCGAGTACTTC.

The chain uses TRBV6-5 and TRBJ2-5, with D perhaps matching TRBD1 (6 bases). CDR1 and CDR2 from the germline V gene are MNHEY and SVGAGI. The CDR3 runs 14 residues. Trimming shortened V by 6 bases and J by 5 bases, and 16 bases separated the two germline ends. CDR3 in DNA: TGTGCCAGCAGCCCAGGGGCGCTCGGGGAGACCCAGTACTTC. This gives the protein CASSPGALGETQYF.

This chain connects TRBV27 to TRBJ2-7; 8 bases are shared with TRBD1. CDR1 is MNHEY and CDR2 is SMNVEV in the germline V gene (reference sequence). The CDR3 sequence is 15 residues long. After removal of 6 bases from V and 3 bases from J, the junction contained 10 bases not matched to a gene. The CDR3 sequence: CASRITGGLGYEQYF. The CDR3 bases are TGTGCCAGCAGGATAACAGGGGGTTTAGGCTACGAGCAGTACTTC.

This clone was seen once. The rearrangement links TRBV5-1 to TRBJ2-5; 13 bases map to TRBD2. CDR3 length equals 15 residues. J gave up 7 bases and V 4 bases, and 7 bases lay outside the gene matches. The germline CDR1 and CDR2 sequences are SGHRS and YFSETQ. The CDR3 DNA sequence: TGCGCCAGCAGCCGGACTAGCGGGAGTAGGGTGACCCAGTACTTC. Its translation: CASSRTSGSRVTQYF.

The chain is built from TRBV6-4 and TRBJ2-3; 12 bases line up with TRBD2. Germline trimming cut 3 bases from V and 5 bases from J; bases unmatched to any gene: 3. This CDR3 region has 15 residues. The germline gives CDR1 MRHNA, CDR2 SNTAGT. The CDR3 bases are TGTGCCAGCAGTGAACTAGCGGGAGGAGGAGATACGCAGTATTTT. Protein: CASSELAGGGDTQYF.

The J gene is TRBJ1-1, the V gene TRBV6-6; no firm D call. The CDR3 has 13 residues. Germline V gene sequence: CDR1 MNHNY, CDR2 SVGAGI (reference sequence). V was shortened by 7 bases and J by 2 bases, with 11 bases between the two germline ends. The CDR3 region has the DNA TGTGCCAGCATCGTAGGACTCAACACTGAAGCTTTCTTT. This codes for CASIVGLNTEAFF.

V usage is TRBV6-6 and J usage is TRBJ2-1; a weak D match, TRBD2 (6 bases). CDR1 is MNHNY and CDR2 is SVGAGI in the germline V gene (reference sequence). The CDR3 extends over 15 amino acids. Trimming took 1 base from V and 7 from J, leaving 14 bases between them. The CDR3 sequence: CASSYFPGEGNEQFF. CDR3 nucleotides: TGTGCCAGCAGTTACTTTCCGGGAGAGGGTAATGAGCAGTTCTTC.

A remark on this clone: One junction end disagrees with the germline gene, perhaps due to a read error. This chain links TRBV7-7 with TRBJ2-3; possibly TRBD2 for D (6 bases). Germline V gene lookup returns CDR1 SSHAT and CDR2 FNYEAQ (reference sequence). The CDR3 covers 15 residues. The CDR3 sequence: CASSLIGGGTDTQYF. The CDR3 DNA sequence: TGTGCTAGCAGCTTGATCGGGGGAGGCACAGATACGCAGTATTTT. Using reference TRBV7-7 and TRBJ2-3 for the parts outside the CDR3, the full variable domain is GAGVSQSPRYKVTKRGQDVTLRCDPISSHATLYWYQQALGQGPEFLTYFNYEAQPDKSGLPSDRFSAERPEGSISTLTIQRTEQRDSAMYRCASSLIGGGTDTQYFGPGTRLTVL.

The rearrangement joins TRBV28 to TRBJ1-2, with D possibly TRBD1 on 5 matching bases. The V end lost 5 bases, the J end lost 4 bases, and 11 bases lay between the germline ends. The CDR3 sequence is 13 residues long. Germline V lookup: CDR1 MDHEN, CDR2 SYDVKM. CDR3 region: CASSGGFGYGYTF. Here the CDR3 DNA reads TGTGCCAGCAGTGGGGGGTTCGGCTATGGCTACACCTTC.

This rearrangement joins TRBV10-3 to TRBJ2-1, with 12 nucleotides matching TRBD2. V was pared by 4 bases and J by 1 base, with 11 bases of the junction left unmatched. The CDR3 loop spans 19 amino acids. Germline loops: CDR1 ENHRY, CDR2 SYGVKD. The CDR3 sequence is CAISGTGTSGHKSYNEQFF. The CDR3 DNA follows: TGTGCCATCAGTGGGACCGGGACTAGCGGGCACAAATCCTACAATGAGCAGTTCTTC.

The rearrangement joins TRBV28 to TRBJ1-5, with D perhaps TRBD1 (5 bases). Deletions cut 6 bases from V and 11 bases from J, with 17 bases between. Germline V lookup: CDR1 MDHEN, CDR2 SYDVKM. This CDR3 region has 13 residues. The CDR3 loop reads CASSPGPGRAQHF. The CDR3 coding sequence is TGTGCCAGCAGCCCCGGACCGGGCAGGGCCCAGCATTTT.

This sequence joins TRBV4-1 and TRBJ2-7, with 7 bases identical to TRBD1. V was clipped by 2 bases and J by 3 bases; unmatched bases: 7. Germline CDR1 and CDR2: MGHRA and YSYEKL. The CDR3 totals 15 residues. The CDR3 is CASSQITGESYEQYF. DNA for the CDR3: TGCGCCAGCAGCCAAATAACAGGGGAAAGCTACGAGCAGTACTTC.

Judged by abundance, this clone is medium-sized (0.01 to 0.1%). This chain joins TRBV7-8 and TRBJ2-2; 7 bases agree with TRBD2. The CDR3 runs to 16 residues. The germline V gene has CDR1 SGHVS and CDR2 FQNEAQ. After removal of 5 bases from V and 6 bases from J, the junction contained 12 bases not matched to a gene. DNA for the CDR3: TGTGCCAGCAGCCATTTAAGCGGGACCTTACCCGGGGAGCTGTTTTTT. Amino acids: CASSHLSGTLPGELFF.

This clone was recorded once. The CDR3 DNA sequence: TGTGCCAGTAGTTCCATGAACACTGAAGCTTTCTTT. This gives the protein CASSSMNTEAFF. The chain uses TRBV19 and TRBJ1-1; D is unresolved. The V gene lost 5 bases and the J gene lost 0 bases, with 4 bases spanning the gap. The germline V gene encodes CDR1 LNHDA and CDR2 SQIVND (reference sequence). The CDR3 consists of 12 residues.

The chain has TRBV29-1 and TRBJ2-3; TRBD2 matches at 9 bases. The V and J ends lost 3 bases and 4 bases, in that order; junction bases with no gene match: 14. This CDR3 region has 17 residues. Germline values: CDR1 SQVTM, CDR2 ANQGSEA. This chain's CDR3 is CSVEWREGLLSPDTQYF. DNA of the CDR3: TGCAGCGTTGAGTGGCGGGAGGGCCTTCTGTCGCCAGATACGCAGTATTTT.

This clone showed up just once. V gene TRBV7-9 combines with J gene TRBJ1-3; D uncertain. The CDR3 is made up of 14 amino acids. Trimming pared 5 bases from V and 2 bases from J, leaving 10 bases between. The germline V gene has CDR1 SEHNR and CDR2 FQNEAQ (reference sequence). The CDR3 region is CASSPSLPGNTIYF. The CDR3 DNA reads TGTGCCAGCAGCCCCTCACTCCCTGGAAACACCATATATTTT.

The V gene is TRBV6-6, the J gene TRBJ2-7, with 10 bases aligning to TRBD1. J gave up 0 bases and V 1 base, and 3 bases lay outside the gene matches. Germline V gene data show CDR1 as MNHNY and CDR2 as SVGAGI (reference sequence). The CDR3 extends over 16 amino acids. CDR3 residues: CASSYFRDRGSYEQYF. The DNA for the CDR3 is TGTGCCAGCAGTTACTTCCGGGACAGGGGCTCCTACGAGCAGTACTTC.